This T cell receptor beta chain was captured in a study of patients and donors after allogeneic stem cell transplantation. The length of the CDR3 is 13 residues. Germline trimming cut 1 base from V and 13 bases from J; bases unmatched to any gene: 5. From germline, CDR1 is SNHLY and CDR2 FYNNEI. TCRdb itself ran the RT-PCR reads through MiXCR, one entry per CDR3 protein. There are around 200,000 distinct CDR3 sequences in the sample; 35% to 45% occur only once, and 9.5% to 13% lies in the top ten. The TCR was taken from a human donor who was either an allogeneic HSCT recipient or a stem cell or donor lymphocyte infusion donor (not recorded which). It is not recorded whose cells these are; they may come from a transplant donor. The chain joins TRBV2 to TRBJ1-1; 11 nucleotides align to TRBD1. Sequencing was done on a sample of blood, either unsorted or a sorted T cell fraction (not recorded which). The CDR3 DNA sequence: TGTGCCAGCAGTGAAGTCTTAGGGACAGGGGGTTTCTTT. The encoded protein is CASSEVLGTGGFF.